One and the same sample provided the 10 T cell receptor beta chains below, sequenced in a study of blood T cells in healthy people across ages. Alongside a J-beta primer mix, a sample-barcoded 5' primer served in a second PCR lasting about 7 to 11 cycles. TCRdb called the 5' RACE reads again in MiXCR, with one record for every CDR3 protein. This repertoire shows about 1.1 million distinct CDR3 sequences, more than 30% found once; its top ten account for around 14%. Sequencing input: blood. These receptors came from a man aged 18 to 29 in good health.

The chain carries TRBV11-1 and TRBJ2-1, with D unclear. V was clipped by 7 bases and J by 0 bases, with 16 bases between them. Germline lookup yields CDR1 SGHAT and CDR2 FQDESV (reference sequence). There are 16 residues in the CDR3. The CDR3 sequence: CASTRPETSSYNEQFF. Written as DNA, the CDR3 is TGTGCCAGCACCCGACCTGAAACGAGCTCCTACAATGAGCAGTTCTTC.

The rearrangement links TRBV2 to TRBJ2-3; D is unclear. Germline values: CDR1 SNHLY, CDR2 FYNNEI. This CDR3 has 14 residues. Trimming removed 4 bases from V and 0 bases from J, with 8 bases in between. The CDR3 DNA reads TGTGCCAGCAGTGGTTTGCAGAGCACAGATACGCAGTATTTT. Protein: CASSGLQSTDTQYF.

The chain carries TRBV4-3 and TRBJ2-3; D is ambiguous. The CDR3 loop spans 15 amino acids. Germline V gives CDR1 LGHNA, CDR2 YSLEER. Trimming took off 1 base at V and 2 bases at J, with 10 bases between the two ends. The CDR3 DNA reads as TGCGCCAGCAGCCAAGTCTACAGCTCCACAGATACGCAGTATTTT. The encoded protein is CASSQVYSSTDTQYF.

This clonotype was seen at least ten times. The CDR3 loop reads CSANVEGFVNEQFF. The CDR3 DNA sequence: TGCAGTGCTAACGTAGAAGGTTTTGTGAATGAGCAGTTCTTC. J is TRBJ2-1 and V is TRBV20-1, with D unclear. V was pared by 4 bases and J by 7 bases, with 17 bases between. Germline CDR1 reads DFQATT; CDR2 reads SNEGSKA (reference sequence). The CDR3 sequence is 14 residues long.

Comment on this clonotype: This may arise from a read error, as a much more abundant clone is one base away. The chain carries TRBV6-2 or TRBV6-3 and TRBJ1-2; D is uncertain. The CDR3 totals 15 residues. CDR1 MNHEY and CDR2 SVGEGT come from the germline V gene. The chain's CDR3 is CASTRRGTALYGHTF. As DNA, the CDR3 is TGTGCCAGCACCCGGCGGGGAACCGCCCTTTATGGCCACACCTTC.

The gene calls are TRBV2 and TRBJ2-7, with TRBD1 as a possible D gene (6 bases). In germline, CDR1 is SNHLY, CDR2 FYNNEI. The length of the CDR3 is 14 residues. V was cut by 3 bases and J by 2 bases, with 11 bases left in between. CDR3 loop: CASSEAGETYEQYF. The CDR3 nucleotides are TGTGCCAGCAGTGAGGCAGGGGAGACCTACGAGCAGTACTTC.

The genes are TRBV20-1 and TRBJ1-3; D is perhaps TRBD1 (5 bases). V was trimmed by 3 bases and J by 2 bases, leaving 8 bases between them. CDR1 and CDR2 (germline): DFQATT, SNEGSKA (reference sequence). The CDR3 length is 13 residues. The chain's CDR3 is CSARTDTGNTIYF. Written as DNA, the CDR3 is TGCAGTGCTAGGACAGACACTGGAAACACCATATATTTT.

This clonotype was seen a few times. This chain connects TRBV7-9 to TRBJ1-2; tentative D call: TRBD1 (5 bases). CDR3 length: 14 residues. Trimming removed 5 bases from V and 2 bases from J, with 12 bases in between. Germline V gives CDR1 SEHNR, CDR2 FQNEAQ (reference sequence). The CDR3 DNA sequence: TGTGCCAGCAGCGATCCAGACAGAAACTATGGCTACACCTTC. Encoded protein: CASSDPDRNYGYTF.

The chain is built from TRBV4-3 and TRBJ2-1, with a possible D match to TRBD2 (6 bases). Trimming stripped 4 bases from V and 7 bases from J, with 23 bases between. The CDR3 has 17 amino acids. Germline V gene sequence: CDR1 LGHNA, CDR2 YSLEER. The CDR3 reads CASSPLIGAGTMNEQFF. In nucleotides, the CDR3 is TGCGCCAGCAGCCCATTGATAGGGGCGGGGACGATGAATGAGCAGTTCTTC.

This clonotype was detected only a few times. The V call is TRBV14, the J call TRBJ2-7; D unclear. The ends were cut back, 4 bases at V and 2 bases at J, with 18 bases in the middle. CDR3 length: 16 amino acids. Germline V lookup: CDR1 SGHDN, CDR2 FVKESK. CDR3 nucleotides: TGTGCCAGCAGCCCCCGAGCAGGATTCTTTACCTACGAGCAGTACTTC. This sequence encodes CASSPRAGFFTYEQYF.